These 27 T cell receptor beta chains originate from one sample sequenced in a study of cytomegalovirus exposure and HLA in healthy donors (dated by TCRdb to about 2017). The library was made by the immunoSEQ multiplex PCR assay. The multiplex PCR relied on a mix of 60 forward primers for TCR Vbeta segments and 13 reverse primers for TCR Jbeta segments. The table comes from immuneACCESS by way of TCRdb, which keeps in-frame sequences with V and J called. Part of the clones is missing from these tables; in studies checked, under half for an unresolved V gene and the rest for unknown reasons. The sample table records around 130,000 clones; 70% to 80% of these occur just once. The ten largest clones capture approximately 0.86% of the sample. The sample comprised PBMCs. These receptors came from a woman between 55 and 75 years old in good health and CMV-seronegative.

To note about this clone: The identical CDR3 is also encoded by other nucleotide sequences in the sample. V gene TRBV5-1 combines with J gene TRBJ2-5; D perhaps matches TRBD1 (6 bases). The V end was cut by 2 bases, the J end by 5 bases, with 10 bases between. The CDR3 consists of 13 residues. Germline V gives CDR1 SGHRS, CDR2 YFSETQ. CDR3 sequence: CASSLGGGETQYF. Written as DNA, the CDR3 is TGCGCCAGCAGCTTAGGGGGTGGGGAGACCCAGTACTTC. The variable domain in full, completed from reference TRBV5-1 and TRBJ2-5, reads KAGVTQTPRYLIKTRGQQVTLSCSPISGHRSVSWYQQTPGQGLQFLFEYFSETQRNKGNFPGRFSGRQFSNSRSEMNVSTLELGDSALYLCASSLGGGETQYFGPGTRLLVL.

CDR3 in DNA: TGTGCCAGCTCACCAGTTTCAGGAAGCAATCAGCCCCAGCATTTT. Translating gives CASSPVSGSNQPQHF. This chain links TRBV18 with TRBJ1-5; D gene unclear. The V gene's germline CDR1 is KGHSH and CDR2 LQKENI. This CDR3 is built from 15 residues. Trimming cost V 2 bases and J 1 base, with 9 bases left between them.

The rearrangement links TRBV27 to TRBJ1-2; 8 nucleotides line up with TRBD1. CDR1 and CDR2 (germline): MNHEY, SMNVEV (reference sequence). This CDR3 has 12 residues. V dropped 5 bases and J dropped 4; count of bases not matched to a gene: 0. DNA of the CDR3: TGTGCCAGCAGTGACAGGGGCTATGGCTACACCTTC. This encodes CASSDRGYGYTF.

The count of this clone is one. The V gene is TRBV30, the J gene TRBJ2-7, with 11 bases identical to TRBD1. The CDR3 runs 15 residues. Germline V gene sequence: CDR1 GTSNPN, CDR2 SVGIG (reference sequence). J gave up 6 bases and V 2 bases, and 9 bases lay outside the gene matches. CDR3 loop: CAWSLGQGVPLEQYF. The CDR3 DNA reads as TGTGCCTGGAGTTTGGGACAGGGGGTCCCCCTCGAGCAGTACTTC. The entire variable domain, with the rest obtained from reference TRBV30 and TRBJ2-7, is as follows: SQTIHQWPATLVQPVGSPLSLECTVEGTSNPNLYWYRQAAGRGLQLLFYSVGIGQISSEVPQNLSASRPQDRQFILSSKKLLLSDSGFYLCAWSLGQGVPLEQYFGPGTRLTVT.

The rearrangement links TRBV6-6 to TRBJ1-5; 10 positions agree with TRBD1. The CDR3 loop spans 15 amino acids. Germline V gene sequence: CDR1 MNHNY, CDR2 SVGAGI (reference sequence). The V segment lost 6 bases and the J segment 7 bases; nucleotides outside the gene matches: 9. CDR3 coding DNA: TGTGCCAGCAGCCCGAGACAGGGGGCAGCCCAGCCCCAGCATTTT. Its protein product is CASSPRQGAAQPQHF.

The chain is built from TRBV7-9 and TRBJ2-3; TRBD2 is a possible D gene (7 bases). Germline-derived CDR1 and CDR2 are SEHNR and FQNEAQ (reference sequence). V shed 4 bases and J shed 4 bases, with 21 bases lying between them. This CDR3 contains 17 residues. The CDR3 region has the DNA TGTGCCAGCAGCTCAGGGGTCCGGGGAGGGCGCGCAGATACGCAGTATTTT. It codes for CASSSGVRGGRADTQYF.

The rearrangement joins TRBV10-1 to TRBJ2-2, with D maybe TRBD1 (6 bases). Germline V CDR1 and CDR2: WNHNN, SYGVQD (reference sequence). The CDR3 runs to 16 residues. Trimming stripped 10 bases from V and 2 bases from J, with 20 bases between. The CDR3 sequence: CATGGQSSFNTGELFF. The CDR3 nucleotides are TGCGCCACTGGAGGACAGAGTAGTTTCAACACCGGGGAGCTGTTTTTT.

A single count supports this clone. The chain uses TRBV6-6 and TRBJ2-7; 8 positions agree with TRBD1. CDR1 and CDR2 from the germline V gene are MNHNY and SVGAGI (reference sequence). V was pared by 7 bases and J by 4 bases, with 12 bases of the junction left unmatched. This CDR3 is 15 amino acids long. The chain's CDR3 is CASTPADRGMYEQYF. CDR3 coding DNA: TGTGCCAGCACCCCTGCCGACAGGGGTATGTACGAGCAGTACTTC.

This clone was seen a handful of times. CDR3 in amino acids: CASSQEDILALGGANVLTF. DNA for the CDR3: TGCGCCAGCAGCCAAGAGGACATACTGGCCCTGGGGGGGGCCAACGTCCTGACTTTC. The rearrangement joins TRBV4-1 to TRBJ2-6; D possibly corresponds to TRBD1 (5 bases). Germline CDR1 MGHRA, CDR2 YSYEKL. CDR3 length: 19 residues. Trimming took off 0 bases at V and 4 bases at J, with 19 bases between the two ends.

In this sample, this clone turned up once. The chain has TRBV10-3 and TRBJ2-5; TRBD2 is a possible D gene (6 bases). CDR1 and CDR2 from the germline V gene are ENHRY and SYGVKD. The CDR3 has 16 residues. Trimming shortened V by 0 bases and J by 4 bases, and 15 bases separated the two germline ends. The CDR3 loop reads CAISESSYRGGETQYF. Here the CDR3 DNA reads TGTGCCATCAGTGAGTCGAGCTATAGGGGAGGAGAGACCCAGTACTTC.

The table lists this clone with a few counts. The chain combines TRBV28 with TRBJ1-6; D is perhaps TRBD1 (6 bases). Germline CDR1 is MDHEN and CDR2 is SYDVKM. The CDR3 sequence is 16 residues long. With 6 bases removed from V and 4 bases from J, the gap between germline ends came to 16 bases. The CDR3 bases are TGTGCCAGCAGGGGTGGGGCCAGGGGTTATAATTCACCCCTCCACTTT. Translated, it gives CASRGGARGYNSPLHF.

V and J are TRBV2 and TRBJ1-2, with 10 bases lining up with TRBD1. Germline V gene lookup returns CDR1 SNHLY and CDR2 FYNNEI. The CDR3 contains 14 residues. J lost 5 bases, V lost 4 bases, and 4 bases had no gene match. As DNA, the CDR3 is TGTGCCAGCAGTGGACGGACAGGGGGGTATGGCTACACCTTC. Protein: CASSGRTGGYGYTF.

V is TRBV5-8 and J is TRBJ2-1, with D perhaps matching TRBD1 (5 bases). The germline gives CDR1 SGHTS, CDR2 YDEGEE. This CDR3 comprises 18 residues. Trimming left V 0 bases short and J 0 bases short, with 16 bases between. The CDR3 DNA reads TGTGCCAGCAGCTTGGCCCCCTTTCGACAGAGCTCCTACAATGAGCAGTTCTTC. It specifies CASSLAPFRQSSYNEQFF. Full variable domain (outside the CDR3, taken from reference TRBV5-8 and TRBJ2-1): EAGVTQSPTHLIKTRGQQATLRCSPISGHTSVYWYQQALGLGLQFLLWYDEGEERNRGNFPPRFSGRQFPNYSSELNVNALELEDSALYLCASSLAPFRQSSYNEQFFGPGTRLTVL.

The V call is TRBV6-1, the J call TRBJ1-4; 7 nucleotides align to TRBD1. Germline CDR1 and CDR2: MNHNS and SASEGT. This CDR3 spans 15 amino acids. Trimming removed 10 bases from V and 3 bases from J; junction bases left unmatched: 11. In nucleotides, the CDR3 is TGTGCCAAAAGGGGGCAGGGAGTAGCTAATGAAAAACTGTTTTTT. This sequence encodes CAKRGQGVANEKLFF.

This clone is a singleton in its sample. The chain carries TRBV7-2 and TRBJ2-2; no reliable D call. The CDR3 consists of 13 residues. Trimming removed 5 bases at V and 1 base at J, with 5 bases between. CDR1 SGHTA and CDR2 FQGNSA come from the germline V gene. This chain's CDR3 is CASSRQNTGELFF. CDR3 DNA: TGTGCCAGCAGCCGACAGAACACCGGGGAGCTGTTTTTT.

V is TRBV15 and J is TRBJ2-7, with a weak D call TRBD1 (6 bases). CDR1 is LNHNV, CDR2 YYDKDF, per germline (reference sequence). This CDR3 has 14 residues. V was shortened by 1 base and J by 3 bases, with 10 bases between the two germline ends. The CDR3 sequence is CATSRAGANYEQYF. The CDR3 DNA reads as TGTGCCACCAGCAGAGCAGGGGCTAACTACGAGCAGTACTTC.

The chain combines TRBV5-6 with TRBJ1-2; D perhaps matches TRBD1 (5 bases). Germline V gene data show CDR1 as SGHDT and CDR2 as YYEEEE. The CDR3 totals 13 residues. V gave up 2 bases and J gave up 5 bases, with 10 bases separating them. Here the CDR3 DNA reads TGTGCCAGCAGCTTTAGGGAGGGGTATGGCTACACCTTC. Its protein is CASSFREGYGYTF.

The chain is built from TRBV6-5 and TRBJ1-4; D gene ambiguous. V dropped 2 bases and J dropped 9 bases, with 10 bases sitting between them. The CDR3 is 13 residues long. The germline V gene encodes CDR1 MNHEY and CDR2 SVGAGI. The CDR3 spells CASSYPGVKKLFF. As DNA, the CDR3 is TGTGCCAGCAGTTACCCCGGGGTAAAAAAACTGTTTTTT.

The gene calls are TRBV29-1 and TRBJ1-1; the D gene is possibly TRBD1 (5 bases). Trimming shortened V by 1 base and J by 3 bases, and 12 bases separated the two germline ends. This CDR3 is built from 14 residues. Germline CDR1 is SQVTM and CDR2 is ANQGSEA. In nucleotides, the CDR3 is TGCAGCGTTGAAGGGGGCGGGGGGTACACTGAAGCTTTCTTT. This codes for CSVEGGGGYTEAFF. The full variable domain, rest sourced from reference TRBV29-1 and TRBJ1-1, is SAVISQKPSRDICQRGTSLTIQCQVDSQVTMMFWYRQQPGQSLTLIATANQGSEATYESGFVIDKFPISRPNLTFSTLTVSNMSPEDSSIYLCSVEGGGGYTEAFFGQGTRLTVV.

The chain employs TRBV4-2 and TRBJ1-5; 7 positions match TRBD1. V gave up 1 base and J gave up 7 bases; unmatched junction bases: 7. Germline CDR1 is LGHNA and CDR2 is YNFKEQ. The CDR3 has 15 amino acids. The DNA for the CDR3 is TGTGCCAGCAGCCAAGGGGGGGCAGGGGGACAGCCCCAGCATTTT. This codes for CASSQGGAGGQPQHF.

This chain joins TRBV2 and TRBJ1-2, with 8 bases that match TRBD1. This CDR3 spans 13 amino acids. J gave up 5 bases and V 7 bases, and 6 bases lay outside the gene matches. The germline CDR1 and CDR2 sequences are SNHLY and FYNNEI. The CDR3 spells CASNTGGKYGYTF. DNA of the CDR3: TGTGCCAGCAACACAGGGGGGAAGTATGGCTACACCTTC.

This clone was picked up one time. The chain has TRBV7-3 and TRBJ2-5, with 8 bases identical to TRBD1. This CDR3 spans 15 amino acids. V gave up 5 bases and J gave up 1 base; unmatched junction bases: 6. The germline gives CDR1 SGHTA, CDR2 FQGTGA. CDR3 amino acids: CASSPRTGRQETQYF. For the CDR3, the DNA is TGTGCCAGCAGCCCCCGGACAGGGCGCCAAGAGACCCAGTACTTC. The full variable domain, completed using reference TRBV7-3 and TRBJ2-5, is GAGVSQTPSNKVTEKGKYVELRCDPISGHTALYWYRQSLGQGPEFLIYFQGTGAADDSGLPNDRFFAVRPEGSVSTLKIQRTERGDSAVYLCASSPRTGRQETQYFGPGTRLLVL.

The rearrangement uses TRBV10-3 and TRBJ1-1; D might be TRBD1 (5 bases). V dropped 3 bases and J dropped 2 bases, with 10 bases sitting between them. Germline lookup yields CDR1 ENHRY and CDR2 SYGVKD. The CDR3 runs 14 residues. In DNA form, the CDR3 reads TGTGCCATCAGTGATCGGACAATAAACACTGAAGCTTTCTTT. It yields the protein CAISDRTINTEAFF.

This clone was seen a single time. The J gene is TRBJ1-4, the V gene TRBV5-4; TRBD1 matches 9 bases. The ends lost 4 bases at V and 5 bases at J; junction bases unmatched: 9. This CDR3 contains 16 residues. Germline V CDR1 and CDR2: SGHNT, YYREEE (reference sequence). The CDR3 spells CASSLPGTGKNEKLFF. CDR3 DNA sequence: TGTGCCAGCAGCCTGCCCGGGACAGGGAAAAATGAAAAACTGTTTTTT.

This chain connects TRBV19 to TRBJ1-5; D remains unclear. Deletions cut 3 bases from V and 4 bases from J, with 13 bases between. Germline loops: CDR1 LNHDA, CDR2 SQIVND (reference sequence). This CDR3 contains 15 residues. CDR3 coding DNA: TGTGCCAGTAGTATGGGGTGGGAGTGGAATCAGCCCCAGCATTTT. The encoded protein is CASSMGWEWNQPQHF.

This clone was seen just once. The rearrangement uses TRBV7-2 and TRBJ2-5; perhaps TRBD2 as D (6 bases). Per the germline V gene, CDR1 is SGHTA and CDR2 is FQGNSA. The CDR3 runs to 15 residues. V was pared by 2 bases and J by 3 bases, with 13 bases between. The CDR3 bases are TGTGCCAGCAGCTTATGGCGGGCGGGAAAAGAGACCCAGTACTTC. Translating gives CASSLWRAGKETQYF. The full variable domain, its missing parts supplied by reference TRBV7-2 and TRBJ2-5, is GAGVSQSPSNKVTEKGKDVELRCDPISGHTALYWYRQSLGQGLEFLIYFQGNSAPDKSGLPSDRFSAERTGGSVSTLTIQRTQQEDSAVYLCASSLWRAGKETQYFGPGTRLLVL.

The V and J genes are TRBV10-3 and TRBJ1-1, with no clear D. Germline V CDR1 and CDR2: ENHRY, SYGVKD. V was shortened by 3 bases and J by 8 bases, with 7 bases between the two germline ends. This CDR3 is built from 11 residues. Here the CDR3 DNA reads TGTGCCATCAGTGACCTAGAGGAAGCTTTCTTT. It specifies CAISDLEEAFF.